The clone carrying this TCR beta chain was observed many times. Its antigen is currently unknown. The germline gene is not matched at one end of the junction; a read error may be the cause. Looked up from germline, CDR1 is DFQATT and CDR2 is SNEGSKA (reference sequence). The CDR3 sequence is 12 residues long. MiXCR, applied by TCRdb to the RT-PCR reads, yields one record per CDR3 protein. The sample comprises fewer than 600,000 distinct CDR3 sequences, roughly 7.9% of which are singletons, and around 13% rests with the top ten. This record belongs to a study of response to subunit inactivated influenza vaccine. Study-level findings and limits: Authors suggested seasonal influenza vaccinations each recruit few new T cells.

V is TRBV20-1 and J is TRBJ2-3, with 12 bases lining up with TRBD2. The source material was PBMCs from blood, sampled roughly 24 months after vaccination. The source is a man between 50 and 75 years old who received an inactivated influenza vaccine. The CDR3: CRASGGADTQYF. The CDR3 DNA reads TGCAGGGCTAGCGGGGGGGCGGATACGCAGTATTTT.